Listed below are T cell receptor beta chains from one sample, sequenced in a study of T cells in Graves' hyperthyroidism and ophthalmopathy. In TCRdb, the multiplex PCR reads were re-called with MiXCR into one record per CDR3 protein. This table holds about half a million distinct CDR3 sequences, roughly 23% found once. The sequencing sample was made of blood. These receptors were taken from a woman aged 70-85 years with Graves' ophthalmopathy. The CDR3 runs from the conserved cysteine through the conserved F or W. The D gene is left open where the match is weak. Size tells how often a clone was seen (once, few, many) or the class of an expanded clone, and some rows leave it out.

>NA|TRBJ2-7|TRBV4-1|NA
TGCGCCAGCAGCCTAACCTGGGGGCAGGCGGCCTACGAGCAGTACTTC
CASSLTWGQAAYEQYF
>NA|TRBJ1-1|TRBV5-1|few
TGCGCCAGCAGCTTGGAATTCATGAACACTGAAGCTTTCTTT
CASSLEFMNTEAFF
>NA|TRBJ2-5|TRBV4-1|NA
TGCGCCAGCAGGCCCAGGGACTCCAGCTTACAAGAGACCCAGTACTTC
CASRPRDSSLQETQYF
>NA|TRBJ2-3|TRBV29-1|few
TGCAGCGTTGTGTCAGGGATAGGGGCCACAGATACGCAGTATTTT
CSVVSGIGATDTQYF
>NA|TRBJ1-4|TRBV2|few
TGTGCCAGCAGTGAAGCGCTACAGGGCAGGGAAAAACTGTTTTTT
CASSEALQGREKLFF
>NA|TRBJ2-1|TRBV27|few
TGTGCCAGCAGCCCCGGGACTTCGTTTGGTGAGCAGTTCTTC
CASSPGTSFGEQFF
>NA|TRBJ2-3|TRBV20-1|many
TGCAGTGCTAGACAGGGGATAGATACGCAGTATTTT
CSARQGIDTQYF
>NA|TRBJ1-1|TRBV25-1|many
TGTGCCAGCAGTGAATTTAGAGGTAGCGCGGCTGAAGCTTTCTTT
CASSEFRGSAAEAFF
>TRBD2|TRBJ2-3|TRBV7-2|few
TGTGCCAGCAGCTCCGGGACTAGATATTTATCAGATACGCAGTATTTT
CASSSGTRYLSDTQYF
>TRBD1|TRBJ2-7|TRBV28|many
TGTGCCAGCAGCCCATCCGGGACAGGGCGGAACGAGCAGTACTTC
CASSPSGTGRNEQYF
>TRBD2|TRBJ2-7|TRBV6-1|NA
TGTGCCAGCAGACGTAAAACTAGCGGAGTCTACGAGCAGTACTTC
CASRRKTSGVYEQYF
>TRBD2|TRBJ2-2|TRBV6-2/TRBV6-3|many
TGTGCCAGCACTCCAGCGGGAGGGCAGTACACCGGGGAGCTGTTTTTT
CASTPAGGQYTGELFF
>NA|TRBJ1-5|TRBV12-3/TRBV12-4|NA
TGTGCCAGCACTCTATCGGGCAGTCAGCCCCAGCATTTT
CASTLSGSQPQHF
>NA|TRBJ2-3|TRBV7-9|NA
TGTGCCAGCAGCTTATCTCTGCTAGCTCCGCAGTATTTT
CASSLSLLAPQYF
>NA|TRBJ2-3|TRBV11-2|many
TGTGCCAGCAGTGTCCCCACAGATACGCAGTATTTT
CASSVPTDTQYF
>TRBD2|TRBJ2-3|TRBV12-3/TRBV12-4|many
TGTGCCAGCAGGGGAATAGCGGGAGTGAGGACAGATACGCAGTATTTT
CASRGIAGVRTDTQYF
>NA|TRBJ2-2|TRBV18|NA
TGTGCCAGCTCACCATTGCCCACCGGGGAGCTGTTTTTT
CASSPLPTGELFF
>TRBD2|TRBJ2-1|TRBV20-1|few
TGCAGTGCTTCCCCTAGCGGGACCTACAATGAGCAGTTCTTC
CSASPSGTYNEQFF
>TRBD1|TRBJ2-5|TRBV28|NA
TGTGCCAGCAGAATACAGGGGGCGGGGGAGACCCAGTACTTC
CASRIQGAGETQYF
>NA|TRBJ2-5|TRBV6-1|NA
TGTGCCAGCAGTGAAACAGGGCGCTGGGAGACCCAGTACTTC
CASSETGRWETQYF
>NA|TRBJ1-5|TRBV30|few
TGTGCCTGGAGTCCCGTCGATCGAGTTGGCAATCAGCCCCAGCATTTT
CAWSPVDRVGNQPQHF
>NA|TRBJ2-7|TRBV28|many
TGTGCCAGCAGTTCCGGACTAGGGGGTTTCGAGCAGTACTTC
CASSSGLGGFEQYF
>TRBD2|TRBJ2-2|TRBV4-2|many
TGTGCCAGCAGCCCCCGGGGAGAAGCGGGGAGAACCGGGGAGCTGTTTTTT
CASSPRGEAGRTGELFF
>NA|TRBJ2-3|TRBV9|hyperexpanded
TGTGCCAGCAGCCCGGAAGGGGGGCGGGACTACACAGATACGCAGTATTTT
CASSPEGGRDYTDTQYF
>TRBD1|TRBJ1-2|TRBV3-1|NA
TGTGCCAGCAGCCAAGATTCGCTAGGGGGCCTAACGGGGGGCTACACCTTC
CASSQDSLGGLTGGYTF
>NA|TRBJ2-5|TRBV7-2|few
TGTGCCAGCAGCTTAGTATTCACCCAAGAGACCCAGTACTTC
CASSLVFTQETQYF
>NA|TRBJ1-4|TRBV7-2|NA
TGTGCCAGCAGCTTAGTCGCGGGGTTTGAAAAACTGTTTTTT
CASSLVAGFEKLFF
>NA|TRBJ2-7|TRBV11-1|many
TGTGCCAGCAGCTTAGACACATCCTACTACGAGCAGTACTTC
CASSLDTSYYEQYF
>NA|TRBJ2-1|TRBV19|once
TGTGCCAGTAGTATCACCGGGAGTTCCTACAATGAGCAGTTCTTC
CASSITGSSYNEQFF
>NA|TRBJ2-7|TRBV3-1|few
TGTGCCAGCAGCCAAGGGGGGATCCCCATCATCTACGAGCAGTACTTC
CASSQGGIPIIYEQYF
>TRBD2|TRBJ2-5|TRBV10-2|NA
TGCGCCAGCGCGCGCGGGAGGGCGGAGACCCAGTACTTC
CASARGRAETQYF
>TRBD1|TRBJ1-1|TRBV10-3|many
TGTGCCATCAGTAGGGACAGGGGGCGTACTGAAGCTTTCTTT
CAISRDRGRTEAFF
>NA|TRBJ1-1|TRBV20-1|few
TGCAGTGCTAGTGCCGGGCAGAACACTGAAGCTTTCTTT
CSASAGQNTEAFF
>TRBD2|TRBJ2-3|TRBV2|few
TGTGCCAGCAGCCAATCCCCATTTCTAGCGGGAGCTTCCACAGATACGCAGTATTTT
CASSQSPFLAGASTDTQYF
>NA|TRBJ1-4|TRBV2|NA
TGTGCCAGCAGTGAAACGCTCAGGGCTAATGAAAAACTGTTTTTT
CASSETLRANEKLFF
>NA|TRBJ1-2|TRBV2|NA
TGTGCCAGCAGTGAAGCGCCCAACTATGGCTACACCTTC
CASSEAPNYGYTF
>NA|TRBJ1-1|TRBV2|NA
TGTGCCACCAGTGATCCGGGGAAGGCTGAAACTTTCTTT
CATSDPGKAETFF
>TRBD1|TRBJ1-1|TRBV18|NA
TGTGCCAGCTCACGCCCGGGACAGGGAGGCACTGAAGCTTTCTTT
CASSRPGQGGTEAFF
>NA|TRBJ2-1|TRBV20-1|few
TGCAGTGCTAGAGATCTGGGGGGAGTGGGCAATGAGCAGTTCTTC
CSARDLGGVGNEQFF
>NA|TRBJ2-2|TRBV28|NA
TGTGCCACGCTCGGACCTGTGAGTAACACCGGGGAGCTGTTTTTT
CATLGPVSNTGELFF